Reported below is one T cell receptor beta chain. Its specificity is unknown. V was pared by 3 bases and J by 7 bases, with 9 bases between. The germline V gene has CDR1 LNHDA and CDR2 SQIVND (reference sequence). This CDR3 is 13 amino acids long. The data were taken from a study of T cell responses to AZD1222 COVID-19 vaccine. Study outcomes and limitations: Reports indicate that nearly half of spike-specific TCRs are directed at unmutated variant regions. White British donors predominated, females outnumbered males, and clonal diversity was possibly underestimated. Without day 14 samples, only post-peak T cell repertoires were studied.

Libraries were prepared by immunoSEQ multiplex PCR; TCRdb keeps only in-frame clonotypes and omits some of them. The sample has more than 150,000 clones, around 94% seen once. The starting material was peripheral blood, obtained on day 0 of AZD1222 vaccination. The chain joins TRBV19 to TRBJ1-4; D is undetermined. The origin of this receptor is an adult in good health. The CDR3 reads CASSITPREKLFF. The CDR3, as DNA: TGTGCCAGTAGTATCACCCCTCGTGAAAAACTGTTTTTT.